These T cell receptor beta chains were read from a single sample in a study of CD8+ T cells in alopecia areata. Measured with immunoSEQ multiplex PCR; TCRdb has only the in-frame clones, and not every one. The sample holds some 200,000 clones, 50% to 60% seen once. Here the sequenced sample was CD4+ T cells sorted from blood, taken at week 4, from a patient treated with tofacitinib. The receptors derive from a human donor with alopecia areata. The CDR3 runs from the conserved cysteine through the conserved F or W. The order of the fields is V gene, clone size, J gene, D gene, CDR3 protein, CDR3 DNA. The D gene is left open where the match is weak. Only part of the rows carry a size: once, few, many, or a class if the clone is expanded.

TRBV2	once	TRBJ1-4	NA	CASSEDRTNEKLFF	TGTGCCAGCAGCGAGGACAGAACTAATGAAAAACTGTTTTTT
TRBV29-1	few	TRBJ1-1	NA	CSVESGYNTEAFF	TGCAGCGTTGAGTCGGGGTATAACACTGAAGCTTTCTTT
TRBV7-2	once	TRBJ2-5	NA	CASSRPQQETQYF	TGTGCCAGCAGCAGACCCCAGCAAGAGACCCAGTACTTC
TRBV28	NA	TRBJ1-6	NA	CASSPIRISPLHF	TGTGCCAGCAGCCCAATAAGAATTTCACCCCTCCACTTT
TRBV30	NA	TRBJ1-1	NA	CAWSESWRSENTEAFF	TGTGCCTGGAGTGAGTCCTGGAGATCGGAGAACACTGAAGCTTTCTTT
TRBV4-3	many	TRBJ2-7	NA	CASSQEAGSSYEQYF	TGCGCCAGCAGCCAAGAGGCAGGGAGCTCCTACGAGCAGTACTTC
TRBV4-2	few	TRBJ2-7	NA	CASSQGRTESYEQYF	TGTGCCAGCAGCCAAGGGAGGACAGAAAGCTACGAGCAGTACTTC
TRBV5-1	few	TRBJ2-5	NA	CASSPGDGGTQYF	TGCGCCAGCAGCCCGGGGGACGGAGGGACCCAGTACTTC
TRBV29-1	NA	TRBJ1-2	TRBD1	CSVAGTADNYGYTF	TGCAGCGTTGCAGGGACAGCCGATAACTATGGCTACACCTTC
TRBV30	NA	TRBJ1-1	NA	CAWSRQGFGAFF	TGTGCCTGGAGTAGGCAGGGGTTTGGTGCTTTCTTT
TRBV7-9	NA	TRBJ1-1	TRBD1	CASSPHTGEVAEAFF	TGTGCCAGCAGCCCACACACAGGGGAGGTAGCTGAAGCTTTCTTT
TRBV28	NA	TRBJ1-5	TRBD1	CASETGGIQPQHF	TGTGCCAGCGAGACAGGGGGCATCCAGCCCCAGCATTTT
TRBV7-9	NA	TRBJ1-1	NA	CASSLGFAGENTEAFF	TGTGCCAGCAGCTTAGGGTTTGCAGGAGAGAACACTGAAGCTTTCTTT
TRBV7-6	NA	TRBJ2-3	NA	CASSTITGSGTDTQYF	TGTGCCAGCAGTACAATAACAGGGTCGGGCACAGATACGCAGTATTTT
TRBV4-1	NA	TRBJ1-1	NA	CASSQAGRSPAFF	TGCGCCAGCAGCCAAGCAGGCCGGTCCCCAGCTTTCTTT
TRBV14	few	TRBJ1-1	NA	CASSQDDSMNTEAFF	TGTGCCAGCAGCCAAGACGACAGCATGAACACTGAAGCTTTCTTT
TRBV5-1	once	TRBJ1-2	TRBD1	CASRGGQGPNYGYTF	TGCGCCAGCAGGGGTGGACAGGGGCCTAACTATGGCTACACCTTC
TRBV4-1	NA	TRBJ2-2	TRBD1	CASGTRPGTGKKNTGELFF	TGCGCCAGCGGCACCCGCCCAGGGACAGGGAAAAAAAACACCGGGGAGCTGTTTTTT
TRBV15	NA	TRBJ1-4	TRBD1	CATSRGQGATNEKLFF	TGTGCCACCAGCCGCGGACAGGGGGCAACTAATGAAAAACTGTTTTTT
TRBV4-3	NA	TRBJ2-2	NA	CASSHLQGTGELFF	TGCGCCAGCAGCCACCTTCAGGGCACCGGGGAGCTGTTTTTT
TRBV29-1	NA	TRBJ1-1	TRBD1	CSARTGMNTEAFF	TGCAGCGCCCGGACAGGTATGAACACTGAAGCTTTCTTT
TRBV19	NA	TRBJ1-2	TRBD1	CASTLPGQGSYGYTF	TGTGCCAGTACCCTCCCGGGACAGGGGAGCTATGGCTACACCTTC
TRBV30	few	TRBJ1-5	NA	CAWSGQGSGNQPQHF	TGTGCCTGGAGTGGCCAGGGTTCAGGCAATCAGCCCCAGCATTTT
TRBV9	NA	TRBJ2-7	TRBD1	CASSRDRAYEQYF	TGTGCCAGCAGCCGGGACAGGGCCTACGAGCAGTACTTC
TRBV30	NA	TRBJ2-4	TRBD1	CAWSRGQGVNKNIQYF	TGTGCCTGGAGTAGGGGACAGGGAGTGAACAAAAACATTCAGTACTTC
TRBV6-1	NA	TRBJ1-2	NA	CASSVYRVGYTF	TGTGCCAGCAGTGTCTACAGGGTCGGCTACACCTTC
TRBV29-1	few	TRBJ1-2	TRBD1	CSVEDGDRGYTF	TGCAGCGTTGAAGATGGGGACAGGGGCTACACCTTC
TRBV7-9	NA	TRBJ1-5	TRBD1	CASSSYFGTGQGLGQPQHF	TGTGCCAGCAGCTCCTACTTTGGGACCGGACAGGGCCTTGGTCAGCCCCAGCATTTT
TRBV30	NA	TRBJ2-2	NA	CAWSVPGRTGELFF	TGTGCCTGGAGTGTGCCAGGCCGAACCGGGGAGCTGTTTTTT
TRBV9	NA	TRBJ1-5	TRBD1	CASSATGTFVQPQHF	TGTGCCAGCAGCGCGACAGGGACCTTTGTTCAGCCCCAGCATTTT